This T cell receptor beta chain came from a study of beta chain features in type 1 diabetes. General observations from the study: A closer apparent resemblance between naive, central memory and Treg TCRB repertoires was seen in patients than in healthy donors.

The V and J ends lost 3 bases and 7 bases respectively, with 10 bases between them. CDR1 is KGHSH and CDR2 is LQKENI in the germline V gene. This CDR3 spans 13 amino acids. Donors underwent one heparinised blood draw, around 100 mL on average. Reverse transcription of all isolated RNA meant that expressed TCRB transcripts were sequenced. The protocol was immunoSEQ multiplex PCR, while the TCRdb copy is restricted to in-frame clones and leaves out a portion. The top ten clones hold 0.035% to 0.055% of a sample with a few hundred thousand clones, 15% to 20% of them seen once. Of note for this clone: Its antigen is not known.

The sequence came from a woman younger than 30 in good health. The specimen was naive CD4+ T cells from blood. This chain links TRBV18 with TRBJ1-5; D is ambiguous. The CDR3 spells CASSPSGEQPQHF. Written as DNA, the CDR3 is TGTGCCAGCTCACCCAGCGGGGAACAGCCCCAGCATTTT.